This T cell receptor beta chain was retrieved from a study of Ad26.COV2.S vaccination and SARS-CoV-2 variants. Trimming took off 0 bases at V and 1 base at J, with 5 bases between the two ends. The CDR3 runs to 15 residues. Germline V CDR1 and CDR2: SGHTS, YDEGEE. The treatment was: about 20 received Ad26.COV2.S at low or high dose, single or two shots; several received placebo; per-sample allocation not given. Vaccine and placebo recipients were sampled on day 63 after the first injection. Sequencing used immunoSEQ multiplex PCR; TCRdb keeps in-frame clones, though not all of them. There are approximately 300,000 clones in the sample; around 85% occur only once, and 2% to 2.5% lies in the top ten.

This material consisted of peripheral blood, taken in a trial of Ad26.COV2.S vaccine versus placebo. V and J are TRBV5-8 and TRBJ1-6; D not certain. This TCR was sampled from a person aged 18-65 years who received the Ad26.COV2.S COVID-19 vaccine or a placebo. The CDR3 protein is CASSLVGSYNSPLHF. The CDR3, as DNA: TGTGCCAGCAGCTTGGTGGGGTCCTATAATTCACCCCTCCACTTT.